This is a list of T cell receptor beta chains from one sample in a study of T cells in localized non-small cell lung cancer. Assay used: immunoSEQ multiplex PCR; TCRdb lists only in-frame clones, some missing. The table shows 100,000 to 150,000 clones, with around 92% occurring only once. Sequenced material: peripheral blood, taken before any cancer treatment. The source of these receptors is a female donor at least 60 years old with stage I lung adenocarcinoma. Each CDR3 is given with its conserved first and last residue. A D gene is named only where the DNA matches it firmly. Clone size is shown for a subset of rows, as once, few, many or a class of expanded clone.

j_gene: TRBJ2-7
abundance: .
d_gene: .
v_gene: TRBV7-2
CDR3aa: CASSRRDATYEQYF
CDR3nt: TGTGCCAGCAGCCGCCGGGACGCAACCTACGAGCAGTACTTC

j_gene: TRBJ1-1
abundance: once
d_gene: TRBD1
v_gene: TRBV28
CDR3aa: CASSSRGTANTEAFF
CDR3nt: TGTGCCAGCAGCAGCCGAGGGACAGCTAACACTGAAGCTTTCTTT

j_gene: TRBJ2-5
abundance: .
d_gene: TRBD2
v_gene: TRBV2
CDR3aa: CASSLRGGETQYF
CDR3nt: TGTGCCAGCAGTCTGCGGGGGGGGGAGACCCAGTACTTC

j_gene: TRBJ1-1
abundance: .
d_gene: TRBD1
v_gene: TRBV5-4
CDR3aa: CASSRTGYEAFF
CDR3nt: TGTGCCAGCAGCCGGACAGGGTATGAAGCTTTCTTT

j_gene: TRBJ2-7
abundance: .
d_gene: .
v_gene: TRBV27
CDR3aa: CATQSEKSEQYF
CDR3nt: TGTGCCACCCAAAGTGAGAAGAGCGAGCAGTACTTC

j_gene: TRBJ2-3
abundance: .
d_gene: TRBD2
v_gene: TRBV5-4
CDR3aa: CASSLLTSGGISTDTQYF
CDR3nt: TGTGCCAGCAGCTTGTTGACTAGCGGAGGGATTAGCACAGATACGCAGTATTTT

j_gene: TRBJ1-5
abundance: few
d_gene: TRBD1
v_gene: TRBV10-3
CDR3aa: CAISETGDSNQPQHF
CDR3nt: TGTGCCATCAGTGAGACAGGGGATAGCAATCAGCCCCAGCATTTT

j_gene: TRBJ1-4
abundance: .
d_gene: .
v_gene: TRBV6-6
CDR3aa: CASSYSGRTNEKLFF
CDR3nt: TGTGCCAGCAGTTACTCGGGGAGGACTAATGAAAAACTGTTTTTT

j_gene: TRBJ2-1
abundance: .
d_gene: TRBD2
v_gene: TRBV2
CDR3aa: CASSGKGRGSYNEQFF
CDR3nt: TGTGCCAGCAGCGGTAAAGGGCGGGGGTCCTACAATGAGCAGTTCTTC

j_gene: TRBJ2-7
abundance: once
d_gene: .
v_gene: TRBV6-1
CDR3aa: CASSEARDEQYF
CDR3nt: TGTGCCAGCAGTGAAGCGAGGGACGAGCAGTACTTC

j_gene: TRBJ2-7
abundance: .
d_gene: TRBD1
v_gene: TRBV7-9
CDR3aa: CASSRGQGAREQYF
CDR3nt: TGTGCCAGCAGCCGTGGCCAGGGGGCTCGCGAGCAGTACTTC

j_gene: TRBJ1-5
abundance: .
d_gene: .
v_gene: TRBV6-5
CDR3aa: CASGLRGGNQPQHF
CDR3nt: TGTGCCAGCGGCCTCAGGGGTGGCAATCAGCCCCAGCATTTT

j_gene: TRBJ2-7
abundance: .
d_gene: TRBD2
v_gene: TRBV5-1
CDR3aa: CASSPTGTSSEQYF
CDR3nt: TGCGCCAGCAGCCCCACTGGGACTAGCTCCGAGCAGTACTTC

j_gene: TRBJ1-2
abundance: .
d_gene: TRBD1
v_gene: TRBV2
CDR3aa: CASRDRSHGYTF
CDR3nt: TGTGCCAGCAGGGACAGGTCCCATGGCTACACCTTC

j_gene: TRBJ2-7
abundance: .
d_gene: .
v_gene: TRBV27
CDR3aa: CASREGVEQYF
CDR3nt: TGTGCCAGCAGGGAGGGGGTCGAGCAGTACTTC

j_gene: TRBJ2-1
abundance: .
d_gene: .
v_gene: TRBV13
CDR3aa: CASSSGPTVYNEQFF
CDR3nt: TGTGCCAGCAGCTCGGGACCTACCGTTTACAATGAGCAGTTCTTC

j_gene: TRBJ1-2
abundance: .
d_gene: .
v_gene: TRBV29-1
CDR3aa: CSVARAGNYGYTF
CDR3nt: TGCAGCGTTGCCCGGGCAGGAAACTATGGCTACACCTTC

j_gene: TRBJ2-7
abundance: .
d_gene: TRBD2
v_gene: TRBV28
CDR3aa: CASSSLLAGVEEKYF
CDR3nt: TGTGCCAGCAGTTCCCTACTAGCGGGAGTAGAAGAGAAGTACTTC

j_gene: TRBJ1-3
abundance: .
d_gene: .
v_gene: TRBV9
CDR3aa: CASSPRTRSGNTIYF
CDR3nt: TGTGCCAGCAGCCCACGGACACGCTCTGGAAACACCATATATTTT

j_gene: TRBJ2-7
abundance: once
d_gene: .
v_gene: TRBV7-3
CDR3aa: CASSLMASSYEQYF
CDR3nt: TGTGCCAGCAGCTTAATGGCGAGCTCCTACGAGCAGTACTTC

j_gene: TRBJ2-2
abundance: .
d_gene: .
v_gene: TRBV7-9
CDR3aa: CASSSFDIPGELFF
CDR3nt: TGTGCCAGCAGCTCCTTCGACATTCCCGGGGAGCTGTTTTTT

j_gene: TRBJ2-1
abundance: .
d_gene: .
v_gene: TRBV7-6
CDR3aa: CASSLLQDKNNEQFF
CDR3nt: TGTGCCAGCAGCTTACTCCAGGACAAGAACAATGAGCAGTTCTTC

j_gene: TRBJ2-7
abundance: .
d_gene: TRBD1
v_gene: TRBV5-1
CDR3aa: CASSRQGPGYEQYF
CDR3nt: TGCGCCAGCAGCCGACAGGGCCCCGGCTACGAGCAGTACTTC

j_gene: TRBJ2-3
abundance: .
d_gene: .
v_gene: TRBV11-2
CDR3aa: CASSLGVDTQYF
CDR3nt: TGTGCCAGCAGCTTAGGAGTGGATACGCAGTATTTT

j_gene: TRBJ1-4
abundance: .
d_gene: .
v_gene: TRBV6-9
CDR3aa: CASSFRQGPTTNEKLFF
CDR3nt: TGTGCCAGCAGTTTCAGACAAGGACCTACAACTAATGAAAAACTGTTTTTT

j_gene: TRBJ2-5
abundance: .
d_gene: .
v_gene: TRBV11-1
CDR3aa: CASSLDPAIRQETQYF
CDR3nt: TGTGCCAGCAGCTTAGATCCCGCGATCCGACAAGAGACCCAGTACTTC

j_gene: TRBJ2-7
abundance: .
d_gene: TRBD2
v_gene: TRBV5-4
CDR3aa: CASKVREGQAYEQYF
CDR3nt: TGTGCCAGCAAAGTAAGGGAGGGCCAGGCCTACGAGCAGTACTTC

j_gene: TRBJ1-5
abundance: .
d_gene: .
v_gene: TRBV19
CDR3aa: CASSIDQTDNQPQHF
CDR3nt: TGTGCCAGTAGTATAGATCAAACAGATAATCAGCCCCAGCATTTT

j_gene: TRBJ1-2
abundance: .
d_gene: TRBD1
v_gene: TRBV19
CDR3aa: CASRGTGVIYGYTF
CDR3nt: TGTGCCAGTAGGGGGACAGGGGTCATCTATGGCTACACCTTC

j_gene: TRBJ2-7
abundance: .
d_gene: .
v_gene: TRBV28
CDR3aa: CASSRPDKAYEQYF
CDR3nt: TGTGCCAGCAGTCGGCCGGACAAGGCCTACGAGCAGTACTTC

j_gene: TRBJ2-7
abundance: .
d_gene: TRBD1
v_gene: TRBV6-6
CDR3aa: CASSYLGQTAYEQYF
CDR3nt: TGTGCCAGCAGTTACCTGGGACAGACAGCCTACGAGCAGTACTTC

j_gene: TRBJ1-2
abundance: .
d_gene: .
v_gene: TRBV6-5
CDR3aa: CASSYLGFDYGYTF
CDR3nt: TGTGCCAGCAGTTACTTGGGGTTCGACTATGGCTACACCTTC

j_gene: TRBJ2-4
abundance: .
d_gene: .
v_gene: TRBV5-1
CDR3aa: CASSVGGQTNIQYF
CDR3nt: TGCGCCAGCAGCGTGGGGGGACAGACAAACATTCAGTACTTC

j_gene: TRBJ2-2
abundance: .
d_gene: .
v_gene: TRBV5-5
CDR3aa: CASSLLLLTGELFF
CDR3nt: TGTGCCAGCAGCTTGTTACTGCTCACCGGGGAGCTGTTTTTT

j_gene: TRBJ2-7
abundance: .
d_gene: .
v_gene: TRBV7-2
CDR3aa: CASSLAFHDEQYF
CDR3nt: TGTGCCAGCAGCTTAGCCTTTCACGACGAGCAGTACTTC

j_gene: TRBJ1-1
abundance: once
d_gene: TRBD1
v_gene: TRBV6-5
CDR3aa: CASSTRTGFLAFF
CDR3nt: TGTGCCAGCAGTACCCGGACAGGGTTTCTGGCTTTCTTT

j_gene: TRBJ2-1
abundance: .
d_gene: .
v_gene: TRBV7-2
CDR3aa: CASSLGFAFNEQFF
CDR3nt: TGTGCCAGCAGCTTAGGGTTCGCTTTCAATGAGCAGTTCTTC

j_gene: TRBJ2-2
abundance: .
d_gene: TRBD2
v_gene: TRBV7-7
CDR3aa: CASSLAGSNTGELFF
CDR3nt: TGTGCTAGCAGCTTAGCGGGATCGAACACCGGGGAGCTGTTTTTT

j_gene: TRBJ1-4
abundance: .
d_gene: .
v_gene: TRBV6-5
CDR3aa: CASSYEGGRGEKLFF
CDR3nt: TGTGCCAGCAGTTACGAGGGGGGCAGAGGTGAAAAACTGTTTTTT